This T cell receptor (beta chain) was profiled in a study of blood T cell repertoires in COVID-19. Study-wide context: Sites across the United States, Italy and Spain contributed samples from acute and convalescent COVID-19. T cells, B-cell-depleted T cells, or PBMCs supplied cDNA or gDNA.

V lost 8 bases to trimming and J lost 0 bases, with 7 bases between them. The germline CDR1 and CDR2 sequences are MNHNY and SVGAGI (reference sequence). This CDR3 is built from 13 residues. Authors' processing steps: Reference gene primers were amplified, and this amplification served to estimate nucleated cell counts. TCRdb keeps only in-frame clones here, not all; method: immunoSEQ multiplex PCR. V and J calls and clone size follow that table, whereas D and trimming were derived from the DNA. The sample shows fewer than 200,000 clones, over 80% of them seen only once. Enrolment of Seattle patients took place during active infection, and they were followed longitudinally. This clone was recorded once.

V is TRBV6-6 and J is TRBJ1-4; D might be TRBD1 (5 bases). Source material: peripheral blood. The receptor was derived from a man aged 25 to 40 with COVID-19, enrolled during active disease. CDR3 sequence (DNA): TGTGCCAGCCACAGGACAACTAATGAAAAACTGTTTTTT. The encoded protein is CASHRTTNEKLFF.